One and the same sample provided the 9 T cell receptor beta chains below, sequenced in a study of blood T cells in healthy people across ages. Primers used in a second PCR of roughly 6 to 12 cycles were a sample-barcoded 5' primer and a J-beta primer mix. TCRdb re-called the 5' RACE reads through MiXCR, storing one row per CDR3 protein. The table includes about 700,000 distinct CDR3 sequences, 32% detected once. The sequenced sample consisted of blood. Receptors were obtained from a woman aged 80 or over in good health.

In its sample, this clonotype was seen many times. The chain combines TRBV28 with TRBJ1-2, with 9 bases identical to TRBD1. Germline CDR1 reads MDHEN; CDR2 reads SYDVKM. J was trimmed by 2 bases and V by 6 bases; bases with no gene match: 10. This CDR3 is 16 amino acids long. The CDR3 DNA sequence: TGTGCCAGCAGCGGAACAGGGGGCCCCTCAAACTATGGCTACACCTTC. Amino acid sequence: CASSGTGGPSNYGYTF.

Points on this clonotype: At one end the junction does not follow the germline gene, possibly because of a read error. The rearrangement links TRBV5-6 to TRBJ1-4; the D gene is possibly TRBD1 (5 bases). Per germline, CDR1 SGHDT and CDR2 YYEEEE. CDR3 size: 16 residues. The CDR3 DNA reads as TGTACCAGCAGCTTGTCCGACGGGGCACTGAATGAAAAACTGTTTTTT. Translated, it gives CTSSLSDGALNEKLFF. Based on the CDR3 plus reference TRBV5-6 and TRBJ1-4, the full variable domain is DAGVTQSPTHLIKTRGQQVTLRCSPKSGHDTVSWYQQALGQGPQFIFQYYEEEERQRGNFPDRFSGHQFPNYSSELNVNALLLGDSALYLCTSSLSDGALNEKLFFGSGTQLSVL.

The chain combines TRBV7-9 with TRBJ1-1; 9 bases agree with TRBD1. The CDR3 is made up of 15 amino acids. V lost 5 bases to trimming and J lost 3 bases; unmatched junction nucleotides: 7. Germline V lookup: CDR1 SEHNR, CDR2 FQNEAQ (reference sequence). The CDR3 nucleotides are TGTGCCAGCAGCGAATCCGGGACAGGGTACACTGAAGCTTTCTTT. Its translation is CASSESGTGYTEAFF.

The chain combines TRBV20-1 with TRBJ2-1; 9 nucleotides line up with TRBD2. CDR3 length equals 15 residues. V shed 4 bases, J shed 8 bases, and the junction held 12 bases outside the gene matches. In germline, CDR1 is DFQATT, CDR2 SNEGSKA (reference sequence). The CDR3, as DNA: TGCAGTGCTACACTTGTGGCGGGGGGGCTTGATGAGCAGTTCTTC. This encodes CSATLVAGGLDEQFF.

Comments on this clonotype: One end of the junction is discordant with germline, which a read error may explain. The J gene is TRBJ1-5, the V gene TRBV24-1; D not certain. This CDR3 is built from 13 residues. CDR1 KGHDR and CDR2 SFDVKD come from the germline V gene. CDR3 bases: TGTGCCACCAGGGCGGGGAACAATCAGCCCCGGCATTTT. As protein: CATRAGNNQPRHF.

Notes on this clonotype: A read error is possible here, since a much larger clone lies one base away. This chain joins TRBV7-9 and TRBJ2-3; D not certain. V was pared by 7 bases and J by 2 bases, with 13 bases between. Germline CDR1 reads SEHNR; CDR2 reads FQNEAQ (reference sequence). This CDR3 comprises 14 residues. CDR3 sequence reads: CASTFAEYTDTQYF. CDR3 DNA: TGTGCCAGCACCTTCGCCGAGTACACAGATACGCAGTATTTT.

The sample holds a few counts of this clonotype. Being one base from a much bigger clone, this may be a read error. The chain recombines TRBV6-6 with TRBJ2-7, with TRBD2 as a possible D gene (6 bases). V was trimmed by 4 bases and J by 5 bases, leaving 15 bases between them. Germline CDR1 MNHNY, CDR2 SVGAGI (reference sequence). The CDR3 is 14 amino acids. The CDR3 DNA reads as TGTGCCAGCAGTTGCGGAGGGGCGAGGGACGAGCAGTACTTC. Its translation: CASSCGGARDEQYF.

This rearrangement joins TRBV6-1 to TRBJ2-2; D perhaps matches TRBD2 (6 bases). Looked up from germline, CDR1 is MNHNS and CDR2 is SASEGT. The CDR3 is made up of 15 amino acids. Trimming stripped 11 bases from V and 4 bases from J, with 20 bases between. The CDR3 DNA follows: TGTGCCCGCGTGCGTGGAGGGCGGGTCACCGGGGAGCTGTTTTTT. Its protein product is CARVRGGRVTGELFF.

This chain uses TRBV5-6 with TRBJ1-6; 9 bases align to TRBD1. Germline loops: CDR1 SGHDT, CDR2 YYEEEE. The length of the CDR3 is 15 residues. V dropped 3 bases and J dropped 7; count of bases not matched to a gene: 5. The CDR3 bases are TGTGCCAGCAGCTGGACAGGGGTGGGGAATTCACCCCTCCACTTT. Translating gives CASSWTGVGNSPLHF. The full variable domain, in which reference TRBV5-6 and TRBJ1-6 provide the parts outside the CDR3, is DAGVTQSPTHLIKTRGQQVTLRCSPKSGHDTVSWYQQALGQGPQFIFQYYEEEERQRGNFPDRFSGHQFPNYSSELNVNALLLGDSALYLCASSWTGVGNSPLHFGNGTRLTVT.